The next 23 T cell receptor beta chains were all read from a single sample in a study of T cell repertoires in cytomegalovirus infection. From the reads, TCRdb called clonotypes with MiXCR, one entry per CDR3 protein. The table lists around 800,000 distinct CDR3 sequences, about 31% of them singletons. These receptors' antigens are unknown. The material sequenced was cultured CD8+ T cells from PBMCs, taken from culture after CMV antigen stimulation. These receptors came from a human donor in good health (CMV status not recorded). Some clones in this sample may be carry-over from other donors' samples.

The V and J genes are TRBV6-4 and TRBJ2-1; possibly TRBD1 for D (6 bases). The CDR3 sequence is 18 residues long. Germline V gene sequence: CDR1 MRHNA, CDR2 SNTAGT. V dropped 0 bases and J dropped 0 bases, with 15 bases sitting between them. CDR3 region: CASSDSIMRGSSYNEQFF. The CDR3, as DNA: TGTGCCAGCAGTGACTCGATTATGAGGGGGAGCTCCTACAATGAGCAGTTCTTC.

This sequence joins TRBV4-2 and TRBJ2-3, with 7 bases that match TRBD1. With 1 base clipped from V and 5 bases from J, the junction kept 12 bases outside the gene matches. Germline V CDR1 and CDR2: LGHNA, YNFKEQ. The CDR3 is made up of 17 amino acids. This CDR3 reads CASSQVPQQGRGDTQYF. CDR3 sequence (DNA): TGTGCCAGCAGCCAAGTGCCCCAACAGGGGAGAGGAGATACGCAGTATTTT.

This clonotype appeared a single time. The V gene is TRBV5-1, the J gene TRBJ2-7, with 8 bases that match TRBD2. CDR1 and CDR2 (germline): SGHRS, YFSETQ. CDR3 length equals 12 residues. Trimming removed 6 bases from V and 6 bases from J; junction bases left unmatched: 5. CDR3 sequence: CASTLGGGEQYF. DNA of the CDR3: TGCGCCAGCACCCTCGGGGGGGGCGAGCAGTACTTC.

This clonotype was observed a few times. The CDR3 spells CASTLAGGRTDTQYF. For the CDR3, the DNA is TGTGCCAGCACGCTAGCGGGGGGTAGAACAGATACGCAGTATTTT. This rearrangement joins TRBV27 to TRBJ2-3; the match to TRBD2 covers 11 bases. Unmatched junction bases numbered 6, after V lost 7 bases and J lost 3 bases. The CDR3 covers 15 residues. Germline CDR1 MNHEY, CDR2 SMNVEV (reference sequence).

The chain joins TRBV11-2 to TRBJ1-3, with unresolved D. V was shortened by 1 base and J by 3 bases, with 10 bases between the two germline ends. The CDR3 has 15 residues. Germline assignment: CDR1 SGHAT and CDR2 FQNNGV. CDR3 protein: CASSLGGGGGNTIYF. The CDR3 nucleotides are TGTGCCAGCAGCTTAGGGGGTGGAGGTGGAAACACCATATATTTT.

The chain couples TRBV20-1 to TRBJ2-3; 9 nucleotides agree with TRBD1. The V gene end was trimmed by 0 bases and the J gene end by 1 base; junction bases not matched to a gene: 5. This CDR3 contains 16 residues. Germline lookup yields CDR1 DFQATT and CDR2 SNEGSKA (reference sequence). The chain's CDR3 is CSARDYRDRGTDTQYF. The DNA for the CDR3 is TGCAGTGCTAGAGATTACCGGGACAGGGGCACAGATACGCAGTATTTT.

The chain has TRBV7-3 and TRBJ2-2, with D unclear. The germline gives CDR1 SGHTA, CDR2 FQGTGA. This CDR3 is built from 12 residues. V gave up 2 bases and J gave up 7 bases, with 5 bases separating them. The CDR3 here is CASSLYDGELFF. The DNA of the CDR3 is TGTGCCAGCAGCTTATATGACGGGGAGCTGTTTTTT.

On this clonotype itself: Sequence at one end of the junction differs from germline and may be a read error. V usage is TRBV12-3 or TRBV12-4 and J usage is TRBJ2-2, with 7 bases fitting TRBD2. The CDR3 loop spans 14 amino acids. This CDR3 reads CANSFYQRGGELFF. The CDR3 bases are TGTGCCAACAGTTTTTATCAGCGGGGTGGGGAGCTGTTTTTT.

The genes are TRBV27 and TRBJ1-4; 7 positions match TRBD1. Looked up from germline, CDR1 is MNHEY and CDR2 is SMNVEV (reference sequence). The V segment lost 6 bases and the J segment 8 bases; nucleotides outside the gene matches: 6. The CDR3 is 13 amino acids. This CDR3 reads CASRRGTVEKLFF. CDR3 in DNA: TGTGCCAGCAGGAGGGGGACAGTCGAAAAACTGTTTTTT.

The chain has TRBV6-2 or TRBV6-3 and TRBJ1-4; possibly TRBD1 for D (5 bases). Trimming cost V 2 bases and J 8 bases, with 12 bases left between them. There are 14 residues in the CDR3. CDR1 is MNHEY and CDR2 is SVGEGT in the germline V gene. CDR3: CASSYDDSWEKLFF. The CDR3 bases are TGTGCCAGCAGTTACGATGACAGTTGGGAAAAACTGTTTTTT.

Turning to this clonotype: Its ends do not fully match the called genes, so a read error is possible. The chain employs TRBV27 and TRBJ2-3; 13 bases are shared with TRBD2. The germline gives CDR1 MNHEY, CDR2 SMNVEV (reference sequence). The CDR3 is 14 amino acids. This CDR3 reads CVSSGLAGADTQYF. The CDR3 DNA reads TGTGTCAGCAGTGGACTAGCGGGGGCAGATACGCAGTATTTT.

This clonotype was found once. This chain joins TRBV15 and TRBJ2-1; TRBD2 agrees at 14 bases. The junction had 6 bases not matched to a gene; V was cut back by 0 bases and J by 2 bases. There are 19 residues in the CDR3. The germline V gene encodes CDR1 LNHNV and CDR2 YYDKDF (reference sequence). CDR3 protein: CATSRDGLAGGPPYNEQFF. The CDR3 DNA follows: TGTGCCACCAGCAGAGATGGACTAGCGGGGGGCCCCCCCTACAATGAGCAGTTCTTC.

This clonotype has only a few counts. The chain carries TRBV19 and TRBJ2-1; TRBD1 matches at 8 bases. The germline CDR1 and CDR2 sequences are LNHDA and SQIVND (reference sequence). The ends lost 2 bases at V and 1 base at J; junction bases unmatched: 19. This CDR3 has 21 amino acids. CDR3 protein: CASSISPRQGASLPSYNEQFF. The CDR3 DNA reads as TGTGCCAGTAGTATATCCCCGAGGCAGGGGGCCAGTCTGCCATCCTACAATGAGCAGTTCTTC. Full variable domain (rest looked up from reference TRBV19 and TRBJ2-1): DGGITQSPKYLFRKEGQNVTLSCEQNLNHDAMYWYRQDPGQGLRLIYYSQIVNDFQKGDIAEGYSVSREKKESFPLTVTSAQKNPTAFYLCASSISPRQGASLPSYNEQFFGPGTRLTVL.

This chain uses TRBV27 with TRBJ2-1; D unclear. CDR3 length: 13 residues. From germline, CDR1 is MNHEY and CDR2 SMNVEV (reference sequence). V lost 6 bases and J 3 bases, leaving 9 bases between the germline ends. The DNA for the CDR3 is TGTGCCAGCAGCCCCGTATACTACAATGAGCAGTTCTTC. It codes for CASSPVYYNEQFF.

The V call is TRBV15, the J call TRBJ2-7; D gene ambiguous. This CDR3 has 12 amino acids. The germline V gene has CDR1 LNHNV and CDR2 YYDKDF (reference sequence). V lost 4 bases and J 3 bases, leaving 7 bases between the germline ends. In DNA, the CDR3 is TGTGCCACCAGCAAGGGAAACTACGAGCAGTACGTC. This sequence encodes CATSKGNYEQYV.

J is TRBJ2-7 and V is TRBV6-1; 8 nucleotides agree with TRBD1. The V gene's germline CDR1 is MNHNS and CDR2 SASEGT. The junction had 16 bases not matched to a gene; V was cut back by 6 bases and J by 0 bases. The CDR3 is made up of 18 amino acids. This CDR3 reads CASRSDRAAPTYSYEQYF. The CDR3 DNA reads as TGTGCCAGCAGATCGGACAGGGCGGCCCCAACTTACTCCTACGAGCAGTACTTC.

The J gene is TRBJ1-5, the V gene TRBV28, with D unclear. The CDR3 has 16 amino acids. CDR1 and CDR2 (germline): MDHEN, SYDVKM. V lost 2 bases and J 7 bases, leaving 18 bases between the germline ends. The chain's CDR3 is CASSLGPFSNIQPQHF. In DNA, the CDR3 is TGTGCCAGCAGTTTAGGTCCCTTTTCTAACATCCAGCCCCAGCATTTT.

The CDR3 sequence is CASSYLATPEGETQYF. CDR3 in DNA: TGTGCCAGCAGCTACCTGGCGACGCCCGAAGGGGAGACCCAGTACTTC. The chain uses TRBV7-9 and TRBJ2-5; no firm D call. The CDR3 is made up of 16 amino acids. The germline V gene encodes CDR1 SEHNR and CDR2 FQNEAQ (reference sequence). Trimming shortened V by 4 bases and J by 5 bases, and 20 bases separated the two germline ends.

This chain joins TRBV20-1 and TRBJ2-1, with D perhaps TRBD2 (5 bases). This CDR3 has 11 amino acids. Germline V gene sequence: CDR1 DFQATT, CDR2 SNEGSKA (reference sequence). Trimming removed 1 base at V and 8 bases at J, with 6 bases between. CDR3 DNA: TGCAGTGCTAGAGCTAGCTATGAGCAGTTCTTC. It yields the protein CSARASYEQFF.

The rearrangement links TRBV27 to TRBJ2-7; D is undetermined. Germline assignment: CDR1 MNHEY and CDR2 SMNVEV (reference sequence). Trimming shortened V by 8 bases and J by 6 bases, and 14 bases separated the two germline ends. This CDR3 spans 12 amino acids. CDR3 region: CASWVYLGEQYF. The CDR3 region has the DNA TGTGCCAGCTGGGTCTATTTGGGCGAGCAGTACTTC.

This clonotype was seen repeatedly, ten times or more. The rearrangement links TRBV10-2 to TRBJ2-1; 10 bases are shared with TRBD2. V shed 5 bases and J 5 bases; nucleotides not matched to a gene: 6. This CDR3 spans 15 amino acids. The germline CDR1 and CDR2 sequences are WSHSY and SAAADI. The CDR3 here is CASSPAGGPHNEQFF. In DNA form, the CDR3 reads TGCGCCAGCAGTCCAGCGGGGGGGCCCCACAATGAGCAGTTCTTC.

Many counts were recorded for this clonotype. The gene calls are TRBV7-2 and TRBJ2-3, with D perhaps TRBD1 (6 bases). This CDR3 contains 15 residues. Germline loops: CDR1 SGHTA, CDR2 FQGNSA. The V gene lost 2 bases and the J gene lost 0 bases, with 9 bases spanning the gap. CDR3 DNA sequence: TGTGCCAGCAGCTTAAACAGGGCTAGCACAGATACGCAGTATTTT. This codes for CASSLNRASTDTQYF.

This clonotype was detected only a few times. The rearrangement joins TRBV7-6 to TRBJ2-2; D is unresolved. Trimming took 3 bases from V and 5 from J, leaving 13 bases between them. The CDR3 spans 15 residues. Germline CDR1 SGHVS, CDR2 FNYEAQ. The CDR3 sequence is CASSFSRLGTGELFF. DNA of the CDR3: TGTGCCAGCAGCTTCTCCAGGTTAGGTACCGGGGAGCTGTTTTTT.